This TCR beta chain emerged from a study of cytomegalovirus exposure and HLA in healthy donors. General observations from the study: In a later analysis, specific HLA alleles were associated with 15,000 or so TCR beta sequences at a 0.05 false discovery rate.

Concerning this clone itself: Antigen: not known.

The PCR employed 60 Vbeta primers together with 13 Jbeta primers. Method: immunoSEQ multiplex PCR; TCRdb's copy keeps in-frame clones and lacks some. This repertoire shows over 55,000 clones, around 80% found once; its top ten account for around 4.7%. The CDR3 is 13 amino acids. CDR1 is SGHTA and CDR2 is FQGNSA in the germline V gene. The receptor was isolated from a woman younger than 45 in good health and CMV-seronegative. The chain carries TRBV7-2 and TRBJ2-2, with TRBD2 identical over 11 bases. The specimen sequenced was PBMCs. The CDR3 coding sequence is TGTGTAGCGGGAGGGCCAAACACCGGGGAGCTGTTTTTT. This translates into CVAGGPNTGELFF.